Each of the 21 T cell receptor beta chains below was sequenced from the same sample in a study of blood T cell repertoires in COVID-19 (dated by TCRdb to the early 2020s). The library was produced with the immunoSEQ multiplex PCR assay. Entries here come from immuneACCESS through TCRdb and include only in-frame sequences with V and J called. Some clones fail to appear in such tables; in the studies checked, an unresolved V gene covers under half of the shortfall, and the cause of the remainder is unknown. The sample table records around 100,000 clones; roughly nine tenths of these occur just once. The biggest ten clones account for approximately 5.6% of the sample. Sequencing was carried out using peripheral blood. The receptors here all came from a human donor in a cohort sampled during active COVID-19.

V is TRBV29-1 and J is TRBJ2-4; 9 nucleotides align to TRBD1. With V trimmed by 2 bases and J by 2 bases, 7 bases remained unmatched. The CDR3 is 16 residues long. The germline gives CDR1 SQVTM, CDR2 ANQGSEA. The CDR3 spells CSVEFADRGSKNIQYF. CDR3 nucleotides: TGCAGCGTTGAATTTGCGGACAGGGGCTCCAAAAACATTCAGTACTTC. Drawing the rest from reference TRBV29-1 and TRBJ2-4, the complete variable domain is SAVISQKPSRDICQRGTSLTIQCQVDSQVTMMFWYRQQPGQSLTLIATANQGSEATYESGFVIDKFPISRPNLTFSTLTVSNMSPEDSSIYLCSVEFADRGSKNIQYFGAGTRLSVL.

This clone has just one count. The chain has TRBV19 and TRBJ1-1; 7 positions match TRBD1. The germline CDR1 and CDR2 sequences are LNHDA and SQIVND (reference sequence). CDR3 size: 18 residues. J gave up 4 bases and V 3 bases, and 17 bases lay outside the gene matches. The CDR3 is CASSIGTNIQGRGTEAFF. The CDR3 DNA is TGTGCCAGTAGTATCGGAACGAACATACAGGGGCGAGGCACTGAAGCTTTCTTT.

V usage is TRBV2 and J usage is TRBJ1-5; D gene uncertain. Trimming stripped 2 bases from V and 6 bases from J, with 5 bases between. Germline CDR1 SNHLY, CDR2 FYNNEI. CDR3 length: 12 residues. CDR3 residues: CASSELAQPQHF. Written as DNA, the CDR3 is TGTGCCAGCAGTGAATTGGCTCAGCCCCAGCATTTT.

The V gene is TRBV27, the J gene TRBJ1-2, with D tentatively TRBD1 (5 bases). Trimming pared 5 bases from V and 5 bases from J, leaving 12 bases between. Per the germline V gene, CDR1 is MNHEY and CDR2 is SMNVEV (reference sequence). The CDR3 length is 13 residues. Here the CDR3 DNA reads TGTGCCAGCAGTCCCGGACACTATTATGGCTACACCTTC. It specifies CASSPGHYYGYTF.

The chain combines TRBV5-1 with TRBJ2-7; D possibly corresponds to TRBD1 (6 bases). The germline CDR1 and CDR2 sequences are SGHRS and YFSETQ. The V end lost 2 bases, the J end lost 1 base, and 13 bases lay between the germline ends. This CDR3 region has 15 residues. Here the CDR3 DNA reads TGCGCCAGCAGCTTACAGGGTCTAGGGTCCTACGAGCAGTACTTC. This sequence encodes CASSLQGLGSYEQYF.

The chain joins TRBV9 to TRBJ1-6, with D possibly being TRBD1 (5 bases). V lost 1 base and J 9 bases, leaving 5 bases between the germline ends. The CDR3 loop spans 12 amino acids. Germline V gene lookup returns CDR1 SGDLS and CDR2 YYNGEE. The CDR3 here is CASSVTGSPLHF. CDR3 DNA: TGTGCCAGCAGCGTAACAGGTTCACCCCTCCACTTT.

This sequence joins TRBV5-6 and TRBJ1-1; D is possibly TRBD1 (5 bases). The CDR3 sequence is 14 residues long. The germline V gene has CDR1 SGHDT and CDR2 YYEEEE. V lost 4 bases and J lost 4, with 14 bases in between. The CDR3 nucleotides are TGTGCCAGCAGCCTTGTGGCGGGGGGCACTGAAGCTTTCTTT. This sequence encodes CASSLVAGGTEAFF.

This chain uses TRBV12-2 with TRBJ2-7; the D call of TRBD1 is as the table states it, not checked on the DNA. TRBV12-2 is a recognized pseudogene. This CDR3 contains 21 residues. CDR3 DNA sequence: TGTGCAAGTCGCTTCTCCCCGGGACAGGGGCGAGCAGCCGGGGTACGCCACGAGCAGTACTTC. It encodes CASRFSPGQGRAAGVRHEQYF.

The chain combines TRBV2 with TRBJ2-5, with 7 bases matching TRBD1. This CDR3 comprises 13 residues. The germline gives CDR1 SNHLY, CDR2 FYNNEI. With 8 bases clipped from V and 7 bases from J, the junction kept 10 bases outside the gene matches. The CDR3 DNA sequence: TGTGCCAGCGTCTACGTACGACAGGGGACCCAGTACTTC. Translated, it gives CASVYVRQGTQYF. Supplemented by reference TRBV2 and TRBJ2-5, the full variable domain reads EPEVTQTPSHQVTQMGQEVILRCVPISNHLYFYWYRQILGQKVEFLVSFYNNEISEKSEIFDDQFSVERPDGSNFTLKIRSTKLEDSAMYFCASVYVRQGTQYFGPGTRLLVL.

The V call is TRBV30, the J call TRBJ1-4; TRBD1 matches at 9 bases. Germline trimming cut 4 bases from V and 6 bases from J; bases unmatched to any gene: 6. The CDR3 has 14 amino acids. In germline, CDR1 is GTSNPN, CDR2 SVGIG (reference sequence). The CDR3 reads CAWTPGQGHEKLFF. DNA of the CDR3: TGTGCCTGGACGCCGGGACAGGGACATGAAAAACTGTTTTTT. Looking up the rest from reference TRBV30 and TRBJ1-4 gives the full variable domain: SQTIHQWPATLVQPVGSPLSLECTVEGTSNPNLYWYRQAAGRGLQLLFYSVGIGQISSEVPQNLSASRPQDRQFILSSKKLLLSDSGFYLCAWTPGQGHEKLFFGSGTQLSVL.

The V call is TRBV4-1, the J call TRBJ2-2, with 8 bases identical to TRBD2. J lost 1 base, V lost 3 bases, and 1 base had no gene match. This CDR3 is built from 15 residues. CDR1 and CDR2 (germline): MGHRA, YSYEKL. The CDR3, as DNA: TGCGCCAGCAGCCACACTAGCGGGAACACCGGGGAGCTGTTTTTT. This codes for CASSHTSGNTGELFF.

This chain connects TRBV4-1 to TRBJ2-7, with 9 bases that match TRBD2. V shed 2 bases and J 1 base; nucleotides not matched to a gene: 9. Germline CDR1 reads MGHRA; CDR2 reads YSYEKL. The CDR3 runs 17 residues. Here the CDR3 reads CASSQYGASGKSYEQYF. CDR3 in DNA: TGCGCCAGCAGCCAATATGGGGCTAGCGGGAAGTCCTACGAGCAGTACTTC.

V usage is TRBV7-9 and J usage is TRBJ1-3, with D possibly TRBD1 on 6 matching bases. This CDR3 contains 16 residues. Deletions cut 1 base from V and 0 bases from J, with 10 bases between. CDR1 and CDR2 from the germline V gene are SEHNR and FQNEAQ (reference sequence). CDR3 in amino acids: CASSLVAGASGNTIYF. In nucleotides, the CDR3 is TGTGCCAGCAGCTTAGTGGCAGGGGCCTCTGGAAACACCATATATTTT.

CDR3 sequence reads: CASRDRLLSNQPQHF. The DNA of the CDR3 is TGTGCCAGCAGGGACAGGCTACTCAGCAATCAGCCCCAGCATTTT. The genes are TRBV2 and TRBJ1-5; 7 bases line up with TRBD1. Germline V lookup: CDR1 SNHLY, CDR2 FYNNEI. The CDR3 sequence is 15 residues long. J lost 1 base, V lost 6 bases, and 6 bases had no gene match.

V and J are TRBV5-5 and TRBJ2-7; 7 nucleotides align to TRBD1. The germline V gene encodes CDR1 SGHKS and CDR2 YYEKEE (reference sequence). Unmatched junction bases numbered 2, after V lost 0 bases and J lost 5 bases. CDR3 length: 13 amino acids. This chain's CDR3 is CASSLVGGNEQYF. In DNA, the CDR3 is TGTGCCAGCAGCTTGGTAGGGGGCAACGAGCAGTACTTC.

This clone was seen a few times. The chain has TRBV27 and TRBJ2-7; possible D gene TRBD1, 7 bases. CDR1 MNHEY and CDR2 SMNVEV come from the germline V gene (reference sequence). The CDR3 extends over 16 amino acids. Deletions cut 4 bases from V and 2 bases from J, with 18 bases between. In DNA form, the CDR3 reads TGTGCCAGCAGTTGGGGGGAGACAGGGTTGCCCTACGAGCAGTACTTC. Its protein product is CASSWGETGLPYEQYF.

This clone showed up just once. The chain employs TRBV15 and TRBJ2-1; D is perhaps TRBD2 (5 bases). This CDR3 region has 13 residues. From germline, CDR1 is LNHNV and CDR2 YYDKDF (reference sequence). V was pared by 5 bases and J by 9 bases, with 14 bases between. CDR3 sequence: CATSSTAGVEQFF. The DNA of the CDR3 is TGTGCCACCAGCTCCACCGCCGGGGTTGAGCAGTTCTTC. Filled out from reference TRBV15 and TRBJ2-1, the complete variable domain reads DAMVIQNPRYQVTQFGKPVTLSCSQTLNHNVMYWYQQKSSQAPKLLFHYYDKDFNNEADTPDNFQSRRPNTSFCFLDIRSPGLGDTAMYLCATSSTAGVEQFFGPGTRLTVL.

As DNA, the CDR3 is TGTGCCAGCAGCTTGGAAGGGGGCAGGGGCTATGGCTACACCTTC. Its translation: CASSLEGGRGYGYTF. This chain links TRBV5-4 with TRBJ1-2; 7 bases are shared with TRBD1. Per germline, CDR1 SGHNT and CDR2 YYREEE (reference sequence). After removal of 0 bases from V and 4 bases from J, the junction contained 6 bases not matched to a gene. This CDR3 is built from 15 residues.

This clone is a singleton in its sample. This chain joins TRBV15 and TRBJ2-1, with D unresolved. This CDR3 spans 17 amino acids. The germline V gene encodes CDR1 LNHNV and CDR2 YYDKDF (reference sequence). Trimming left V 1 base short and J 0 bases short, with 13 bases between. The CDR3 DNA reads TGTGCCACCAGCAGAGGTCGGCGGTATAGCTCCTACAATGAGCAGTTCTTC. Translation: CATSRGRRYSSYNEQFF. Complete variable domain (other parts from reference TRBV15 and TRBJ2-1): DAMVIQNPRYQVTQFGKPVTLSCSQTLNHNVMYWYQQKSSQAPKLLFHYYDKDFNNEADTPDNFQSRRPNTSFCFLDIRSPGLGDTAMYLCATSRGRRYSSYNEQFFGPGTRLTVL.

This chain uses TRBV5-1 with TRBJ2-7, with 9 bases identical to TRBD1. The CDR3 sequence is 14 residues long. Germline V gene sequence: CDR1 SGHRS, CDR2 YFSETQ. V shed 4 bases and J 5 bases; nucleotides not matched to a gene: 7. The CDR3 sequence: CASSKGDRAHEQYF. In DNA, the CDR3 is TGCGCCAGCAGCAAGGGGGACAGGGCCCACGAGCAGTACTTC.

The chain joins TRBV4-1 to TRBJ1-3; 7 positions agree with TRBD1. Per the germline V gene, CDR1 is MGHRA and CDR2 is YSYEKL. The V and J ends lost 3 bases and 4 bases, in that order; junction bases with no gene match: 3. This CDR3 is built from 14 residues. CDR3 nucleotides: TGCGCCAGCAGCCAGGAGGGGGCGGGAAACACCATATATTTT. As protein: CASSQEGAGNTIYF.